The entry below describes one TCR beta chain. The data stem from a study of blood T cell repertoires in COVID-19. The repertoire was sequenced with immunoSEQ multiplex PCR; TCRdb's copy has only in-frame clones and lacks some. Altogether hundreds of thousands of clones are present, almost 85% being singletons, with the ten largest covering 5.1%. This TCR came from a man aged 50-60 years with active or convalescent COVID-19. The specimen sequenced was peripheral blood.

CDR3 region: CATSRGGRGTLNEQFF. The CDR3 DNA follows: TGTGCCACCAGCAGAGGGGGGAGGGGGACCCTCAATGAGCAGTTCTTC. The chain couples TRBV15 to TRBJ2-1; D is possibly TRBD2 (7 bases). The germline gives CDR1 LNHNV, CDR2 YYDKDF (reference sequence). V was shortened by 1 base and J by 6 bases, with 16 bases between the two germline ends. The CDR3 length is 16 residues.